A selection of T cell receptor beta chains follows, all from one sample in a study of OX40 agonist ivuxolimab in advanced cancers. TCRdb keeps only in-frame clones here, not all; method: immunoSEQ multiplex PCR. The sample includes approximately 50,000 clones, about 94% of them seen just once. The sample was CD4+ or CD8+ T cells sorted from blood, taken in a trial of the OX40 agonist ivuxolimab. These receptors all stem from an adult with an advanced solid tumor such as melanoma, head and neck, liver or kidney cancer. The CDR3 runs from the conserved cysteine through the conserved F or W. D genes are given only for firm matches.

J: TRBJ2-1
V: TRBV5-4
D: TRBD2
CDR3: CASSSPGLAHNEQFF

J: TRBJ2-1
V: TRBV25-1
D: NA
CDR3: CASGDGYNEQFF

J: TRBJ1-1
V: TRBV7-3
D: NA
CDR3: CASSLRSGTEAFF

J: TRBJ2-1
V: TRBV19
D: NA
CDR3: CASSIGGWEQFF

J: TRBJ2-3
V: TRBV11-2
D: TRBD1
CDR3: CASSFPRTGDGSDTQYF

J: TRBJ2-7
V: TRBV2
D: TRBD2
CDR3: CASRGTSGSYEQYF

J: TRBJ2-1
V: TRBV29-1
D: TRBD1
CDR3: CSVVTGDRASGEQFF

J: TRBJ2-1
V: TRBV20-1
D: TRBD1
CDR3: CSANRGSEQFF

J: TRBJ2-1
V: TRBV5-1
D: TRBD2
CDR3: CASSLETSGYNEQFF

J: TRBJ2-7
V: TRBV2
D: TRBD1
CDR3: CASRTGTGGIKGGEQYF

J: TRBJ2-7
V: TRBV11-2
D: NA
CDR3: CASSLDRQKSYEQYF

J: TRBJ2-1
V: TRBV30
D: TRBD1
CDR3: CAWSPGGASYNEQFF

J: TRBJ1-1
V: TRBV28
D: NA
CDR3: CASSLGGWGDTEAFF

J: TRBJ2-1
V: TRBV7-9
D: NA
CDR3: CASSLAVRVYNEQFF

J: TRBJ2-3
V: TRBV2
D: NA
CDR3: CASRALGSADTQYF

J: TRBJ1-1
V: TRBV4-1
D: NA
CDR3: CASSQQGLGNTEAFF

J: TRBJ2-3
V: TRBV5-8
D: TRBD2
CDR3: CASSGPGLAGGPGTDTQYF

J: TRBJ2-1
V: TRBV9
D: TRBD2
CDR3: CASSPDGGRAPNEQFF

J: TRBJ1-5
V: TRBV28
D: NA
CDR3: CASSLWGVSNQPQHF

J: TRBJ2-7
V: TRBV25-1
D: TRBD1
CDR3: CASKAGGMYYEQYF

J: TRBJ1-2
V: TRBV5-6
D: NA
CDR3: CASSLGGRNYGYTF

J: TRBJ2-1
V: TRBV4-3
D: TRBD1
CDR3: CASSQGTGGVGSSYNEQFF

J: TRBJ2-7
V: TRBV7-6
D: NA
CDR3: CASSPRGSSYEQYF

J: TRBJ2-2
V: TRBV10-3
D: NA
CDR3: CAIRQDSSDTGELFF

J: TRBJ1-1
V: TRBV7-8
D: NA
CDR3: CASSLEGGPEAFF

J: TRBJ1-2
V: TRBV11-2
D: NA
CDR3: CASSPGPRGFYGYTF

J: TRBJ1-2
V: TRBV28
D: NA
CDR3: CASRSYGDNNYGYTF

J: TRBJ2-3
V: TRBV7-2
D: NA
CDR3: CASSLALAVYTDTQYF

J: TRBJ2-7
V: TRBV4-1
D: TRBD2
CDR3: CASSQEWGGYSYEQYF

J: TRBJ2-7
V: TRBV19
D: TRBD2
CDR3: CASSKGTSRYEQYF

J: TRBJ2-1
V: TRBV12-5
D: TRBD2
CDR3: CASGLWLAGENEQFF

J: TRBJ2-1
V: TRBV7-6
D: TRBD2
CDR3: CASSLTTSGSGYEQFF

J: TRBJ1-1
V: TRBV18
D: NA
CDR3: CASSPPVGTEAFF

J: TRBJ2-5
V: TRBV7-2
D: NA
CDR3: CASSLDPPLNIETQYF

J: TRBJ2-5
V: TRBV27
D: TRBD1
CDR3: CASSPPDRGIYLETQYF

J: TRBJ2-3
V: TRBV6-5
D: TRBD2
CDR3: CASSWRLAGADTQYF

J: TRBJ2-1
V: TRBV5-6
D: NA
CDR3: CASSSKVADNNEQFF

J: TRBJ2-3
V: TRBV4-3
D: TRBD2
CDR3: CASSPGTSGDYTDTQYF

J: TRBJ2-5
V: TRBV2
D: NA
CDR3: CASSEVTGSNETQYF

J: TRBJ1-1
V: TRBV9
D: TRBD1
CDR3: CASSEGQHMNTEAFF